This paragraph covers one T cell receptor beta chain sequence. Its target is unknown. The data were taken from a study of cytomegalovirus exposure and HLA in healthy donors. Broader study findings: In a later analysis, at a false discovery rate of 0.05, over 15,000 TCR beta sequences matched HLA alleles. With further analysis later on, most CMV-associated TCR beta chains appeared HLA-restricted. Cytomegalovirus-associated TCR beta chains were listed, numbering 150 to 200.

This PCR relied on a set of 60 Vbeta primers and 13 Jbeta primers. TCRdb's table, derived via immunoSEQ multiplex PCR, lists solely in-frame clones and lacks some. Of about 110,000 clones in the sample, 55% to 70% were seen once. CDR3 length: 15 residues. Germline CDR1 reads SGHRS; CDR2 reads YFSETQ. With 1 base clipped from V and 5 bases from J, the junction kept 6 bases outside the gene matches. Input material: PBMCs. The receptor comes from a woman in her twenties or thirties in good health and CMV-seronegative. The chain employs TRBV5-1 and TRBJ2-7; 10 bases align to TRBD2. CDR3 nucleotides: TGCGCCAGCAGCTTGTCGTCTAGCGGGAGCCACGAGCAGTACTTC. Its translation: CASSLSSSGSHEQYF.